This T cell receptor beta chain was captured in a study of cytomegalovirus exposure and HLA in healthy donors. Trimming pared 3 bases from V and 2 bases from J, leaving 13 bases between. Germline CDR1 and CDR2: SNHLY and FYNNEI. The length of the CDR3 is 16 residues. A word on this clone: Its matching antigen is unknown.

In the PCR, 60 Vbeta and 13 Jbeta primers were used. Original data processing: In a later analysis, the count reached approximately 80 million unique TCR beta chains, with roughly 9.9 million shared. Generated by immunoSEQ multiplex PCR, the TCRdb table keeps only in-frame clones and is missing some. The V and J calls and clone size are taken from that table; D and trimming were inferred from the DNA. This table has around 92,000 clones, roughly 76% appearing once. General study results and limits: Despite most TCR sequences being rare, some public TCRs occurred in many donors. High specificity and sensitivity for cytomegalovirus status were reported for the classifier.

V and J are TRBV2 and TRBJ2-2; TRBD1 is a possible D gene (6 bases). Sample: PBMCs. The source is a human donor in good health. The CDR3 here is CASSDRGQSNTGELFF. The CDR3 nucleotides are TGTGCCAGCAGTGACAGGGGTCAGAGTAACACCGGGGAGCTGTTTTTT.